This entry lists 17 T cell receptor beta chains sequenced from one sample in a study of blood T cells in healthy people across ages. Using a J-beta primer mix together with a sample-barcoded 5' primer, a second PCR was run for about 6 to 12 cycles. From the 5' RACE reads, TCRdb called clonotypes with MiXCR, one entry per CDR3 protein. The sample contains about 1.4 million distinct CDR3 sequences, roughly 60% of which appear only once. The sequenced material came from blood. The receptors derive from a man aged 18 to 30 in good health.

This chain links TRBV27 with TRBJ1-5; D is unclear. The CDR3 spans 13 residues. V was shortened by 3 bases and J by 9 bases, with 12 bases between the two germline ends. From germline, CDR1 is MNHEY and CDR2 SMNVEV (reference sequence). The CDR3 DNA is TGTGCCAGCAGTTTGGGCCTTTCGATGCCCCAGCATTTT. It specifies CASSLGLSMPQHF.

The gene calls are TRBV6-5 and TRBJ1-1; 11 bases align to TRBD1. With V trimmed by 4 bases and J by 4 bases, 5 bases remained unmatched. This CDR3 is 15 amino acids long. CDR1 is MNHEY, CDR2 SVGAGI, per germline. In DNA, the CDR3 is TGTGCCAGCAGTTTTACCGGGACAGGGGGCACTGAAGCTTTCTTT. Translating gives CASSFTGTGGTEAFF.

This clonotype has more than one count but fewer than ten. The chain employs TRBV7-2 and TRBJ2-1; TRBD2 matches at 8 bases. CDR1 is SGHTA and CDR2 is FQGNSA in the germline V gene. V lost 0 bases to trimming and J lost 1 base; unmatched junction nucleotides: 2. This CDR3 contains 16 residues. CDR3 sequence (DNA): TGTGCCAGCAGCTTAGCATCTAGCGGGTCCTACAATGAGCAGTTCTTC. Protein product: CASSLASSGSYNEQFF. Filled out from reference TRBV7-2 and TRBJ2-1, the complete variable domain reads GAGVSQSPSNKVTEKGKDVELRCDPISGHTALYWYRQSLGQGLEFLIYFQGNSAPDKSGLPSDRFSAERTGGSVSTLTIQRTQQEDSAVYLCASSLASSGSYNEQFFGPGTRLTVL.

The V gene is TRBV2, the J gene TRBJ2-1, with TRBD1 matching 9 bases. The CDR3 extends over 14 amino acids. V lost 10 bases, J lost 6 bases, and 10 bases stayed unmatched. Germline loops: CDR1 SNHLY, CDR2 FYNNEI. The DNA of the CDR3 is TGTGCCACATACCGGGACAGGGTCGGCAATGAGCAGTTCTTC. It encodes CATYRDRVGNEQFF. The entire variable domain, with the rest obtained from reference TRBV2 and TRBJ2-1, is as follows: EPEVTQTPSHQVTQMGQEVILRCVPISNHLYFYWYRQILGQKVEFLVSFYNNEISEKSEIFDDQFSVERPDGSNFTLKIRSTKLEDSAMYFCATYRDRVGNEQFFGPGTRLTVL.

This clonotype has more than one count but fewer than ten. The chain recombines TRBV4-2 with TRBJ2-7; possibly TRBD1 or TRBD2 for D (5 bases each). The germline V and J ends were trimmed by 3 bases and 2 bases, with 8 bases remaining between them. Per germline, CDR1 LGHNA and CDR2 YNFKEQ. The CDR3 loop spans 13 amino acids. In DNA, the CDR3 is TGTGCCAGCAGCCATGGGGGTACCTACGAGCAGTACTTC. Protein sequence: CASSHGGTYEQYF.

This clonotype was counted between two and nine times. The CDR3 loop is CASSARGFGYEQYF. The CDR3 DNA reads TGTGCCAGCAGTGCCAGGGGATTCGGTTACGAGCAGTACTTC. The chain combines TRBV25-1 with TRBJ2-7; D is perhaps TRBD1 (6 bases). V was shortened by 4 bases and J by 4 bases, with 14 bases between the two germline ends. CDR1 and CDR2 from the germline V gene are MGHDK and SYGVNS. The CDR3 has 14 residues.

The rearrangement uses TRBV4-2 and TRBJ1-1; 8 bases match TRBD1. Germline V gene data show CDR1 as LGHNA and CDR2 as YNFKEQ. V shed 0 bases, J shed 3 bases, and the junction held 9 bases outside the gene matches. This CDR3 region has 17 residues. The CDR3 region is CASSQEDRGRPHTEAFF. CDR3 DNA sequence: TGTGCCAGCAGCCAAGAAGACAGGGGAAGGCCGCACACTGAAGCTTTCTTT.

The chain has TRBV5-1 and TRBJ2-3; D is perhaps TRBD1 (5 bases). The germline gives CDR1 SGHRS, CDR2 YFSETQ. Trimming pared 2 bases from V and 6 bases from J, leaving 13 bases between. CDR3 length: 14 residues. The chain's CDR3 is CASSFYGAPDTQYF. CDR3 nucleotides: TGCGCCAGCAGCTTCTATGGGGCGCCTGATACGCAGTATTTT. Supplemented by reference TRBV5-1 and TRBJ2-3, the full variable domain reads KAGVTQTPRYLIKTRGQQVTLSCSPISGHRSVSWYQQTPGQGLQFLFEYFSETQRNKGNFPGRFSGRQFSNSRSEMNVSTLELGDSALYLCASSFYGAPDTQYFGPGTRLTVL.

The chain carries TRBV9 and TRBJ2-2; D is unclear. Germline V gene sequence: CDR1 SGDLS, CDR2 YYNGEE. Trimming removed 0 bases from V and 4 bases from J, with 4 bases in between. This CDR3 is built from 13 residues. CDR3 sequence: CASSVAGTGELFF. CDR3 coding DNA: TGTGCCAGCAGCGTAGCTGGCACCGGGGAGCTGTTTTTT.

The chain has TRBV7-2 and TRBJ2-1; tentatively, D is TRBD1 or TRBD2 (5 bases each). CDR3 length: 14 residues. CDR1 SGHTA and CDR2 FQGNSA come from the germline V gene. Trimming removed 2 bases from V and 8 bases from J, with 13 bases in between. The CDR3 loop is CASSLIPVGDEQFF. The CDR3 nucleotides read TGTGCCAGCAGCTTAATCCCCGTGGGGGATGAGCAGTTCTTC.

This chain links TRBV4-2 with TRBJ2-7; D may correspond to TRBD1 or TRBD2 (5 bases each). The CDR3 extends over 15 amino acids. Germline-derived CDR1 and CDR2 are LGHNA and YNFKEQ. V dropped 1 base and J dropped 7 bases, with 17 bases sitting between them. The CDR3 is CASSQGGQRTGEQYF. Here the CDR3 DNA reads TGTGCCAGCAGCCAAGGCGGACAACGGACGGGGGAGCAGTACTTC.

The chain is built from TRBV10-3 and TRBJ2-1; TRBD1 matches 10 bases. The length of the CDR3 is 17 residues. CDR1 is ENHRY and CDR2 is SYGVKD in the germline V gene. With 6 bases clipped from V and 9 bases from J, the junction kept 17 bases outside the gene matches. CDR3 sequence (DNA): TGTGCCATCAGCTCGGCTTCTTTATCGGACAGGGGGTTTGAGCAGTTCTTC. Translating gives CAISSASLSDRGFEQFF.

This chain connects TRBV20-1 to TRBJ1-5; TRBD1 is a possible D gene (5 bases). V was trimmed by 6 bases and J by 6 bases, leaving 12 bases between them. The germline CDR1 and CDR2 sequences are DFQATT and SNEGSKA (reference sequence). The CDR3 has 12 residues. CDR3 bases: TGCAGTGCCGGCCAGGGCAGTCAGCCCCAGCATTTT. Its translation: CSAGQGSQPQHF.

The V and J genes are TRBV6-5 and TRBJ2-6; TRBD1 matches at 7 bases. The CDR3 contains 18 residues. Per germline, CDR1 MNHEY and CDR2 SVGAGI. The V gene end was trimmed by 4 bases and the J gene end by 4 bases; junction bases not matched to a gene: 13. CDR3 bases: TGTGCCAGCAGTTTTGGGGACAGACTCCTTAAGGGGGCCAACGTCCTGACTTTC. As protein: CASSFGDRLLKGANVLTF.

The CDR3 is CASSPGNNQPQHF. In nucleotides, the CDR3 is TGTGCCAGCTCACCGGGTAACAATCAGCCCCAGCATTTT. The chain couples TRBV18 to TRBJ1-5; no clear D. V was trimmed by 3 bases and J by 3 bases, leaving 6 bases between them. The germline CDR1 and CDR2 sequences are KGHSH and LQKENI. CDR3 length equals 13 residues.

V and J are TRBV15 and TRBJ2-7; 7 bases line up with TRBD1. CDR1 and CDR2 from the germline V gene are LNHNV and YYDKDF (reference sequence). The length of the CDR3 is 15 residues. V lost 0 bases, J lost 2 bases, and 4 bases stayed unmatched. The CDR3 spells CATSRDMGQTYEQYF. The CDR3 nucleotides are TGTGCCACCAGCAGAGATATGGGACAGACCTACGAGCAGTACTTC. The complete variable domain, with remaining parts taken from reference TRBV15 and TRBJ2-7, reads DAMVIQNPRYQVTQFGKPVTLSCSQTLNHNVMYWYQQKSSQAPKLLFHYYDKDFNNEADTPDNFQSRRPNTSFCFLDIRSPGLGDTAMYLCATSRDMGQTYEQYFGPGTRLTVT.

The V gene is TRBV24-1, the J gene TRBJ2-7; 7 bases agree with TRBD2. The CDR3 length is 14 residues. V lost 7 bases to trimming and J lost 2 bases; unmatched junction nucleotides: 7. Per the germline V gene, CDR1 is KGHDR and CDR2 is SFDVKD. CDR3 loop: CATRGAGLAYEQYF. CDR3 bases: TGTGCCACCAGGGGAGCAGGACTAGCCTACGAGCAGTACTTC.